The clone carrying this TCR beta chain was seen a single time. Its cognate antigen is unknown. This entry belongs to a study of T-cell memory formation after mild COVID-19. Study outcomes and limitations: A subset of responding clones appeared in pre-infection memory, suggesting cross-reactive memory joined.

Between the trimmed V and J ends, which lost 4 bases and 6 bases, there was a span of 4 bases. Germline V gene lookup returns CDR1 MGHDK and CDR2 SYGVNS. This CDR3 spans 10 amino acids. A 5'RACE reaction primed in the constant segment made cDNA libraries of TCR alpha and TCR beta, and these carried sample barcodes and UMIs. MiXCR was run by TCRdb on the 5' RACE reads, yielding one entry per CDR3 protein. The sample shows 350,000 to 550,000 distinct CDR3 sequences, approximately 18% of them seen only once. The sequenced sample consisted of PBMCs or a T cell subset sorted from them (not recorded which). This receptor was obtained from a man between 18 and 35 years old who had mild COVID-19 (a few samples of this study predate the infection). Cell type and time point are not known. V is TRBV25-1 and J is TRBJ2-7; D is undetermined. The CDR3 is CASSAGEQYF. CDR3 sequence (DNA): TGTGCCAGCAGTGCTGGCGAGCAGTACTTC.